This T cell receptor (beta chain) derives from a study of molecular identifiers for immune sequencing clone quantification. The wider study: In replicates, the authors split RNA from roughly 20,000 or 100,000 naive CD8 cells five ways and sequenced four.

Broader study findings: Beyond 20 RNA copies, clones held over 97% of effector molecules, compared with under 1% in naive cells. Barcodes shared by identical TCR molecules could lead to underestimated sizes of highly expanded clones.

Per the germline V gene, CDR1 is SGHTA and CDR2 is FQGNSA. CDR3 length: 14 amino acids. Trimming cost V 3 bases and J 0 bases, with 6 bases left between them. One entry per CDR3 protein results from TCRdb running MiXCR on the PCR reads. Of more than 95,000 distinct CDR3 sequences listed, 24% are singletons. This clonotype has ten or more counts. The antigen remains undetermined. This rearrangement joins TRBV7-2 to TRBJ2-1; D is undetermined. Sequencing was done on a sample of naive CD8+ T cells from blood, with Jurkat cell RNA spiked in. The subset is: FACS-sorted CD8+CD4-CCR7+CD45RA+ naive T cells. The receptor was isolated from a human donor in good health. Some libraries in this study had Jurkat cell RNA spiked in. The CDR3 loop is CASSLWSSYNEQFF. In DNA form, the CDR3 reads TGTGCCAGCAGCTTGTGGAGCTCCTACAATGAGCAGTTCTTC.